This is a list of T cell receptor beta chains from one sample in a study of blood T cell repertoires in COVID-19. Assay: immunoSEQ multiplex PCR; the TCRdb copy retains only in-frame clones and omits some. This sample has around 80,000 clones; approximately 82% occur once, and the top ten carry around 9.7%. The sequencing input was peripheral blood. Source of these receptors: a human donor in a cohort sampled during active COVID-19. CDR3s include the opening cysteine and the closing phenylalanine or tryptophan. Fields, in order: D gene, V gene, J gene, clone size, CDR3 DNA, CDR3 protein. A D gene is named only where the DNA matches it firmly. Clone size is shown for a subset of rows, as once, few, many or a class of expanded clone.

.	TRBV7-2	TRBJ2-3	.	TGTGCCAGCAGCTTGGACTTCTCCGACTATACGCAGTATTTT	CASSLDFSDYTQYF
.	TRBV11-1	TRBJ1-1	.	TGTGCCAGCAGCTTTAAGGTCGGGACTGAAGCTTTCTTT	CASSFKVGTEAFF
TRBD2	TRBV7-9	TRBJ2-3	.	TGTGCCAGCAGCCCTTTTGCGGGAGGGCCCCCCCGCACAGATACGCAGTATTTT	CASSPFAGGPPRTDTQYF
.	TRBV12-3/TRBV12-4	TRBJ2-5	once	TGTGCCAGCACCAAACGGGGGCAAGAGACCCAGTACTTC	CASTKRGQETQYF
.	TRBV7-9	TRBJ1-2	.	TGTGCCAGCAGCCCCCTAGCGATCCCCAGCGAAGGCTACACCTTC	CASSPLAIPSEGYTF
.	TRBV7-2	TRBJ1-6	.	TGTGCCAGCAGCCCCGACGCTCAGGGGTCCTCCTATAATTCACCCCTCCACTTT	CASSPDAQGSSYNSPLHF
TRBD1	TRBV9	TRBJ2-2	.	TGTGCCAGCAGCGCTGGGACAGGGGGAAACACCGGGGAGCTGTTTTTT	CASSAGTGGNTGELFF
.	TRBV7-2	TRBJ1-5	.	TGTGCCAGCAGCTTAGGGGTCGCGGATAATCAGCCCCAGCATTTT	CASSLGVADNQPQHF
.	TRBV5-3	TRBJ2-3	once	TGTGCCAGAAGTTGGACTCGGGCCACAGATACGCAGTATTTT	CARSWTRATDTQYF
.	TRBV15	TRBJ2-5	.	TGTGCCACCAGCAGGGGGCGGAAGGAGACCCAGTACTTC	CATSRGRKETQYF
.	TRBV7-3	TRBJ2-3	.	TGTGCCAGCAGCCCCGGAGGGCCAGCAGATACGCAGTATTTT	CASSPGGPADTQYF
.	TRBV7-9	TRBJ1-1	.	TGTGCCAGCAGCTTGAGTGAGGGAACTGAAGCTTTCTTT	CASSLSEGTEAFF
.	TRBV6-5	TRBJ1-5	.	TGTGCCAGCAGACCGACTGGCCGGGGCAATCAGCCCCAGCATTTT	CASRPTGRGNQPQHF
TRBD2	TRBV3-1/TRBV3-2	TRBJ2-5	once	TGTGCCAGCAGCCATAGAGCGGGGGGGTTCCGGGAGACCCAGTACTTC	CASSHRAGGFRETQYF
TRBD1	TRBV30	TRBJ2-7	.	TGTGCCTGGACAGGGGGTAACGAGCAGTACTTC	CAWTGGNEQYF